This T cell receptor (beta chain) was identified in a study of blood T cell repertoires in COVID-19. The CDR3 is 15 amino acids. The V gene end was trimmed by 6 bases and the J gene end by 3 bases; junction bases not matched to a gene: 8. Germline values: CDR1 SGHVS, CDR2 FQNEAQ. Under the authors' procedure: Amplifying reference gene primers gave estimates of nucleated cell counts. Libraries were prepared by immunoSEQ multiplex PCR; TCRdb keeps only in-frame clonotypes and omits some of them. V and J calls and clone size are copied from that table; D and trimming were computed from the DNA. Of some 150,000 clones listed, about four fifths are singletons.

Sequencing was done on a sample of peripheral blood. The receptor's source is a man aged 65-85 years with acute or convalescent COVID-19. The V gene is TRBV7-8, the J gene TRBJ1-5, with 7 positions matching TRBD1. The CDR3 is CASSAIGGINQPQHF. CDR3 coding DNA: TGTGCCAGCAGTGCAATAGGGGGCATCAATCAGCCCCAGCATTTT.